A selection of T cell receptor beta chains follows, all from one sample in a study of beta chain features in type 1 diabetes. The assay was immunoSEQ multiplex PCR, and TCRdb's table has in-frame clones only and misses some. The sample holds around 160,000 clones, under 60% seen once. Sequenced material: Tregs from blood. The receptors shown here come from a man between 18 and 29 years old in good health. Both conserved end residues are part of each CDR3. D genes are given only for firm matches. Clone sizes are given selectively: once, few, many, or a class where the clone is expanded.

clone size | D gene | J gene | V gene | CDR3 protein | CDR3 DNA
few | TRBD2 | TRBJ2-7 | TRBV13 | CASSHPSGRARYEQYF | TGTGCCAGCAGCCATCCTAGCGGGAGGGCCAGGTACGAGCAGTACTTC
few | TRBD2 | TRBJ2-5 | TRBV5-4 | CASSPGLAGGILKETQYF | TGTGCCAGCAGCCCGGGACTAGCGGGGGGGATACTGAAAGAGACCCAGTACTTC
NA | NA | TRBJ1-4 | TRBV20-1 | CSARPPGRLFF | TGCAGTGCTAGGCCCCCGGGAAGACTGTTTTTT
NA | NA | TRBJ2-5 | TRBV7-2 | CASSLGRGKTQYF | TGTGCCAGCAGCTTAGGCAGGGGAAAGACCCAGTACTTC
NA | TRBD1 | TRBJ1-1 | TRBV10-3 | CAISVKEDRGQYGAFF | TGTGCCATCAGTGTAAAAGAGGACAGGGGGCAATATGGAGCTTTCTTT
NA | TRBD2 | TRBJ2-2 | TRBV29-1 | CSVESLAGNTGELFF | TGCAGCGTTGAAAGTCTAGCGGGGAACACCGGGGAGCTGTTTTTT
NA | NA | TRBJ1-2 | TRBV18 | CASSPPLGGLGYTF | TGTGCCAGCTCACCACCCTTGGGGGGGCTTGGCTACACCTTC
NA | TRBD1 | TRBJ2-3 | TRBV7-9 | CASSFGTGGRDTQYF | TGTGCCAGCAGTTTCGGGACAGGGGGACGAGATACGCAGTATTTT
once | NA | TRBJ1-1 | TRBV5-1 | CASSQGTNTEAFF | TGCGCCAGCAGCCAGGGGACGAACACTGAAGCTTTCTTT
few | TRBD1 | TRBJ2-1 | TRBV6-1 | CASSEAPPGQGDNEQFF | TGTGCCAGCAGTGAAGCCCCCCCGGGACAGGGAGACAATGAGCAGTTCTTC
NA | TRBD2 | TRBJ2-7 | TRBV6-5 | CASRVAGGPYEQYF | TGTGCCAGCAGAGTAGCGGGGGGGCCCTACGAGCAGTACTTC
NA | NA | TRBJ1-2 | TRBV4-2 | CASSRREVRGYTF | TGTGCCAGCAGCCGCAGGGAGGTGAGAGGCTACACCTTC
NA | NA | TRBJ2-6 | TRBV30 | CAWSATGANVLTF | TGTGCCTGGAGTGCTACTGGGGCCAACGTCCTGACTTTC
NA | NA | TRBJ1-1 | TRBV28 | CASSFYQAGTEAFF | TGTGCCAGCAGTTTTTATCAAGCCGGGACTGAAGCTTTCTTT
few | NA | TRBJ1-1 | TRBV5-6 | CASSFGSGGRTEAFF | TGTGCCAGCAGTTTTGGTAGTGGGGGGAGAACTGAAGCTTTCTTT
NA | TRBD1 | TRBJ2-7 | TRBV19 | CASSIGDRGIYEQYF | TGTGCCAGTAGTATAGGTGACAGGGGGATCTACGAGCAGTACTTC
few | NA | TRBJ2-2 | TRBV29-1 | CSVVGNTGELFF | TGCAGCGTCGTCGGGAACACCGGGGAGCTGTTTTTT
NA | NA | TRBJ2-5 | TRBV18 | CASSPFIARETQYF | TGTGCCAGCTCACCATTTATAGCCCGGGAGACCCAGTACTTC
NA | TRBD2 | TRBJ2-1 | TRBV9 | CASSLRGATSHEQFF | TGTGCCAGCAGTCTGCGGGGGGCCACCTCCCATGAGCAGTTCTTC
NA | NA | TRBJ2-5 | TRBV29-1 | CSSTQDQETQYF | TGCAGCTCCACGCAGGACCAAGAGACCCAGTACTTC
NA | NA | TRBJ2-1 | TRBV29-1 | CSARNNRGATDEQFF | TGCAGCGCTCGGAATAACCGGGGGGCCACCGATGAGCAGTTCTTC
NA | TRBD2 | TRBJ2-5 | TRBV28 | CASSLLRAGVRGTQYF | TGTGCCAGCAGTTTACTCCGGGCGGGGGTACGGGGGACCCAGTACTTC
NA | NA | TRBJ2-3 | TRBV6-5 | CASSYSGRVGDTQYF | TGTGCCAGCAGTTACTCAGGCAGGGTTGGAGATACGCAGTATTTT